What follows are 3 T cell receptor beta chains derived from one specimen sequenced in a study of neurological immune-mediated disorders. TCRdb used MiXCR to reprocess the 5' RACE reads, holding one entry per CDR3 protein. Found here are some 57,000 distinct CDR3 sequences, about 3.7% of them singletons; the top ten hold 6% to 8%. Sequencing used PBMCs. Source of these receptors: a woman aged 55-69 years with multiple sclerosis.

This clonotype was seen repeatedly, ten times or more. The J gene is TRBJ2-5, the V gene TRBV29-1; D is undetermined. Per germline, CDR1 SQVTM and CDR2 ANQGSEA. The CDR3 runs to 13 residues. V was pared by 1 base and J by 4 bases, with 10 bases between. The CDR3 here is CSVEAKGRETQYF. The CDR3 nucleotides are TGCAGCGTTGAAGCTAAGGGAAGAGAGACCCAGTACTTC. Complete variable domain (other parts from reference TRBV29-1 and TRBJ2-5): SAVISQKPSRDICQRGTSLTIQCQVDSQVTMMFWYRQQPGQSLTLIATANQGSEATYESGFVIDKFPISRPNLTFSTLTVSNMSPEDSSIYLCSVEAKGRETQYFGPGTRLLVL.

This clonotype was recorded many times. The chain uses TRBV5-1 and TRBJ1-1, with a tentative D call TRBD1 (5 bases). Germline V gene sequence: CDR1 SGHRS, CDR2 YFSETQ. Trimming removed 2 bases from V and 1 base from J, with 12 bases in between. CDR3 size: 15 residues. CDR3 sequence: CASSFSQGANTEAFF. The CDR3 bases are TGCGCCAGCAGCTTCAGCCAGGGCGCGAACACTGAAGCTTTCTTT.

A word on this clonotype: A much larger clonotype is one base distant, so this may be a read error. The rearrangement uses TRBV28 and TRBJ2-5, with TRBD2 identical over 10 bases. CDR1 MDHEN and CDR2 SYDVKM come from the germline V gene. The CDR3 extends over 13 amino acids. V lost 10 bases and J lost 10; bases outside the gene matches: 12. CDR3 bases: TGTGCCAACCAGCGGGGGGGAGGCGGGAACCAGTACTTC. Protein: CANQRGGGGNQYF.